This T cell receptor beta chain was recorded in a study of shared clonotypes between healthy human individuals. Naive CD8 cells were CD45RO-negative, positively selected for CCR7, excluding terminally differentiated effector memory CD45RA+ cells. The CDR3 has 14 amino acids. V was pared by 3 bases and J by 10 bases, with 15 bases between. Germline CDR1 and CDR2: PRHDT and FYEKMQ (reference sequence). Clones were sequenced by immunoSEQ multiplex PCR, and TCRdb holds only the in-frame ones, with some missing. The table shows about 2 million clones, with approximately 95% occurring only once. This sequence was found in a man between 18 and 35 years old in good health. The source material was naive CD8+ T cells sorted from blood. The rearrangement uses TRBV13 and TRBJ2-2, with a tentative D call TRBD1 (6 bases). This CDR3 reads CASSLGAHVEELFF. The CDR3 DNA reads as TGTGCCAGCAGCTTGGGGGCCCACGTCGAGGAGCTGTTTTTT.